This TCR beta chain was observed in a study of CD8 T cells in Susac syndrome. Sequencing of TCR beta was performed on blood CD8+ and CD4+ T cells. TEMRA cells underwent FACS enrichment and CD8+ and CD4+ T cells underwent negative isolation. Random hexamers were used to reverse transcribe the RNA input (0.5 to 1 ug). Across 54 Vbeta and 13 Jbeta, TCR beta CDR3 was amplified with immunoSEQ multiplex PCR. TCRdb analysed the immunoSEQ multiplex PCR reads with MiXCR anew, one entry per CDR3 protein. The data show tens of thousands of distinct CDR3 sequences, with roughly 95% seen just once and about 0.38% held by the top ten. Trimming took off 2 bases at V and 3 bases at J, with 20 bases between the two ends. Germline CDR1 is WNHNN and CDR2 is SYGVQD (reference sequence). This CDR3 has 17 residues.

This clonotype was obtained from a human donor with multiple sclerosis. V gene TRBV10-1 combines with J gene TRBJ2-7; tentative D call: TRBD2 (6 bases). Sequenced sample: CD8+ T cells from PBMCs. The CDR3 DNA reads TGCGCCAGCAGTGAGGGGGTAGCACCGCGGGATAGCTACGAGCAGTACTTC. Residues: CASSEGVAPRDSYEQYF.